The 7 T cell receptor beta chains in this list originate from one sample, sequenced in a study of shared clonotypes between healthy human individuals. Sequencing used immunoSEQ multiplex PCR; TCRdb keeps in-frame clones, though not all of them. This table holds more than 2 million clones, under 97% found once. The specimen sequenced was naive CD4+ T cells sorted from blood. Regarding subset: CD45RA+ positively selected. The source of these receptors is a man aged 18 to 30 in good health.

The chain links TRBV30 to TRBJ2-7; either TRBD1 or TRBD2 may supply D (5 bases each). This CDR3 is built from 13 residues. With 2 bases removed from V and 6 bases from J, the gap between germline ends came to 14 bases. The germline gives CDR1 GTSNPN, CDR2 SVGIG (reference sequence). CDR3 coding DNA: TGTGCCTGGAGTCTAGGGTGGGGGTCCGAGCAGTACTTC. Translating it yields CAWSLGWGSEQYF.

The rearrangement joins TRBV5-6 to TRBJ1-2; perhaps TRBD1 as D (5 bases). V was pared by 5 bases and J by 7 bases, with 15 bases between. This CDR3 has 13 amino acids. Germline CDR1 and CDR2: SGHDT and YYEEEE. This CDR3 is CASSPAGPGGYTF. The DNA for the CDR3 is TGTGCCAGCAGTCCCGCAGGGCCGGGTGGCTACACCTTC.

In its sample, this clone was seen once. One end of the junction fails to match germline, which may point to a read error. Other DNA sequences from this sample encode an identical CDR3 as well. The DNA of the CDR3 is TGCGCCTGGAGTCCGGGACAGGGGGCCCTCTATGGCTACACCTTC. This sequence encodes CAWSPGQGALYGYTF. The chain couples TRBV30 to TRBJ1-2; 12 nucleotides agree with TRBD1. This CDR3 has 15 amino acids. From germline, CDR1 is GTSNPN and CDR2 SVGIG (reference sequence).

This rearrangement joins TRBV2 to TRBJ1-2, with unresolved D. CDR3 size: 13 residues. V dropped 2 bases and J dropped 4 bases, with 8 bases sitting between them. Looked up from germline, CDR1 is SNHLY and CDR2 is FYNNEI. The DNA of the CDR3 is TGTGCCAGCAGTGAAAGAGACATCTATGGCTACACCTTC. Its protein is CASSERDIYGYTF.

This chain uses TRBV30 with TRBJ1-1; D perhaps matches TRBD1 (6 bases). CDR3 length: 15 residues. The V and J ends lost 3 bases and 1 base respectively, with 15 bases between them. Looked up from germline, CDR1 is GTSNPN and CDR2 is SVGIG (reference sequence). The CDR3 DNA follows: TGTGCCTGGAGGATGGACAGCCTAAGGAACACTGAAGCTTTCTTT. Protein: CAWRMDSLRNTEAFF.

The V call is TRBV5-6, the J call TRBJ2-7, with a possible D match to TRBD2 (6 bases). With 3 bases removed from V and 2 bases from J, the gap between germline ends came to 9 bases. The CDR3 has 13 amino acids. Germline V CDR1 and CDR2: SGHDT, YYEEEE. The CDR3 region is CASSWAGTYEQYF. For the CDR3, the DNA is TGTGCCAGCAGCTGGGCGGGGACCTACGAGCAGTACTTC. The full variable domain, completed using reference TRBV5-6 and TRBJ2-7, is DAGVTQSPTHLIKTRGQQVTLRCSPKSGHDTVSWYQQALGQGPQFIFQYYEEEERQRGNFPDRFSGHQFPNYSSELNVNALLLGDSALYLCASSWAGTYEQYFGPGTRLTVT.

This clone appeared once. The chain couples TRBV28 to TRBJ2-7, with unresolved D. The CDR3 covers 15 residues. The V gene lost 1 base and the J gene lost 3 bases, with 13 bases spanning the gap. The V gene's germline CDR1 is MDHEN and CDR2 SYDVKM. Here the CDR3 DNA reads TGTGCCAGCAGTTTATTATGGGCAAGTAGCTACGAGCAGTACTTC. The encoded protein is CASSLLWASSYEQYF.